Listed below are T cell receptor beta chains from one sample, sequenced in a study of T cells in Graves' hyperthyroidism and ophthalmopathy. MiXCR, applied by TCRdb to the multiplex PCR reads, yields one record per CDR3 protein. Of approximately 400,000 distinct CDR3 sequences in the sample, approximately 19% were seen once. The specimen sequenced was blood. The receptor set was obtained from a woman between 18 and 29 years old with Graves' hyperthyroidism. The CDR3 runs from the conserved cysteine through the conserved F or W. The D gene is left open where the match is weak. The size of a clone is reported for some rows only, either as once, few or many, or as a class for expanded clones.

clone size | J gene | V gene | D gene | CDR3 protein | CDR3 DNA
many | TRBJ2-5 | TRBV18 | NA | CASFDPGETQYF | TGTGCCAGCTTCGACCCTGGTGAGACCCAGTACTTC
NA | TRBJ1-2 | TRBV29-1 | TRBD1 | CSAEGQGSFCGYTF | TGCAGCGCCGAGGGACAGGGGTCTTTCTGTGGCTACACCTTC
once | TRBJ1-3 | TRBV10-3 | NA | CATSSGEWRRNTIYF | TGTGCCACAAGCTCAGGGGAATGGAGGAGGAACACCATATATTTT
NA | TRBJ2-1 | TRBV6-5 | TRBD2 | CASSYRAAGGEEQFF | TGTGCCAGCAGTTACCGTGCAGCGGGGGGGGAGGAGCAGTTCTTC
NA | TRBJ2-7 | TRBV19 | TRBD2 | CASSILAGSNEQYF | TGTGCCAGTAGTATCCTAGCGGGTTCAAACGAGCAGTACTTC
many | TRBJ2-3 | TRBV24-1 | TRBD1 | CATSDTLGQGTDTQYF | TGTGCCACCAGTGACACCCTTGGACAGGGCACAGATACGCAGTATTTT
many | TRBJ2-5 | TRBV5-1 | TRBD1 | CASSPAVRGKETQYF | TGCGCCAGCAGCCCTGCCGTCAGGGGGAAAGAGACCCAGTACTTC
many | TRBJ1-5 | TRBV7-6 | NA | CASSFSIYRGTNQPQHF | TGTGCCAGCAGCTTTAGTATCTATCGGGGTACCAATCAGCCCCAGCATTTT
many | TRBJ2-5 | TRBV14 | TRBD2 | CASSPWGLAEETQYF | TGTGCCAGCAGCCCCTGGGGACTAGCGGAAGAGACCCAGTACTTC
NA | TRBJ2-7 | TRBV20-1 | NA | CSAKEDRSYEQYF | TGCAGTGCTAAAGAAGACAGGTCATACGAGCAGTACTTC
many | TRBJ2-7 | TRBV12-3/TRBV12-4 | NA | CASSFRGLAYEQYF | TGTGCCAGCAGTTTTAGAGGGCTCGCCTACGAGCAGTACTTC
many | TRBJ1-5 | TRBV15 | TRBD1 | CATSTRTGGVPQHF | TGTGCCACCAGCACTCGGACAGGGGGGGTTCCCCAGCATTTT
once | TRBJ1-1 | TRBV25-1 | NA | CASSGISEAFF | TGTGCCAGCAGTGGGATATCTGAAGCTTTCTTT
many | TRBJ1-1 | TRBV6-5 | TRBD1 | CASSYPGTGLNTEAFF | TGTGCCAGCAGTTATCCCGGGACAGGGCTGAACACTGAAGCTTTCTTT
NA | TRBJ1-2 | TRBV6-1 | NA | CASSEWGYTF | TGTGCCAGCAGTGAATGGGGCTACACCTTC
NA | TRBJ2-7 | TRBV12-3/TRBV12-4 | TRBD1 | CASRLGTAYEQYF | TGTGCCAGCAGACTCGGGACAGCCTACGAGCAGTACTTC
many | TRBJ2-7 | TRBV6-1 | NA | CASSRGLEQYF | TGTGCCAGCAGTCGGGGCCTCGAGCAGTACTTC
many | TRBJ1-6 | TRBV12-3/TRBV12-4 | NA | CASSSNRDGSPLHF | TGTGCCAGCAGTTCAAACAGGGACGGATCACCCCTCCACTTT
many | TRBJ2-7 | TRBV9 | NA | CASSQTPGSRPYEQYF | TGTGCCAGCAGCCAAACTCCCGGGAGCAGGCCATACGAGCAGTACTTC
NA | TRBJ1-2 | TRBV18 | NA | CASSPNSEGILGYTF | TGTGCCAGCTCACCGAATTCGGAGGGGATACTCGGCTACACCTTC
many | TRBJ1-2 | TRBV10-3 | NA | CAIRSTIPEDKSGYTF | TGTGCCATCCGAAGTACTATCCCGGAGGACAAATCCGGCTACACCTTC
many | TRBJ1-2 | TRBV29-1 | NA | CSAWGGYGYTF | TGCAGCGCTTGGGGGGGTTATGGCTACACCTTC
NA | TRBJ2-7 | TRBV5-1 | NA | CASSLGKVGPEQYF | TGCGCCAGCAGCTTGGGTAAGGTGGGTCCCGAGCAGTACTTC
few | TRBJ1-5 | TRBV6-1 | TRBD1 | CASSPDRARNQPQHF | TGTGCCAGCAGTCCTGACAGGGCTAGGAATCAGCCCCAGCATTTT
few | TRBJ2-4 | TRBV14 | TRBD2 | CASSQAGGNIQYF | TGTGCCAGCAGCCAAGCGGGGGGAAACATTCAGTACTTC
many | TRBJ2-5 | TRBV6-1 | NA | CAAHGGQLETQYF | TGTGCCGCCCACGGAGGGCAGCTAGAGACCCAGTACTTC
few | TRBJ1-1 | TRBV4-2 | NA | CASSQVKVDLGAFF | TGTGCCAGCAGCCAAGTTAAGGTCGACCTGGGGGCTTTCTTT